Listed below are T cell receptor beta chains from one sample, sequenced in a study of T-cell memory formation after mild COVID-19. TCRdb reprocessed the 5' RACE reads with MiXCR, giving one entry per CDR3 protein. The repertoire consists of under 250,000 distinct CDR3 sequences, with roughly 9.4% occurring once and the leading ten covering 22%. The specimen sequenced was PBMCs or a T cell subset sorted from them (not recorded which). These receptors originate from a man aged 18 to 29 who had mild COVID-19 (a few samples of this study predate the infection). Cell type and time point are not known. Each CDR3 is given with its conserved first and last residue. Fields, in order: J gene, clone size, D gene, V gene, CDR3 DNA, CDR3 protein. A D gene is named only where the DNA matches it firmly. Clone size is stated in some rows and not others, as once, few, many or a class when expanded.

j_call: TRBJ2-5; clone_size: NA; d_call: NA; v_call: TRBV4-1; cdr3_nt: TGCGCCAGCAGCCCCTACTGGAAAGCCCAAGAGACCCAGTACTTC; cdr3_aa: CASSPYWKAQETQYF
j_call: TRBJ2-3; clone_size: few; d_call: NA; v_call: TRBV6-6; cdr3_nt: TGTGCCAGCAGTTACCCACGAAGAGGGAGGCACCAAGGGGGCACAGATACGCAGTATTTT; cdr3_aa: CASSYPRRGRHQGGTDTQYF
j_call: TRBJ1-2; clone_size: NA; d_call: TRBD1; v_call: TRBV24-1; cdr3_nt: TGTGCCACCAGTGGACAGGGCGGTGGCTACACCTTC; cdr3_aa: CATSGQGGGYTF
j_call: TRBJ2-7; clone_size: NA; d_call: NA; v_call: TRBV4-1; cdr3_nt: TGCGCCAGCAGTCACAGGTTTCGCGACGAGCAGTACTTC; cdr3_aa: CASSHRFRDEQYF
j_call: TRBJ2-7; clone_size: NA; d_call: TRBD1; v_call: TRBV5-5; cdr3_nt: TGTGCCAGCAGCCTAACCCGGGACAGGGGCTCCTACGAGCAGTACTTC; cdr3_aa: CASSLTRDRGSYEQYF
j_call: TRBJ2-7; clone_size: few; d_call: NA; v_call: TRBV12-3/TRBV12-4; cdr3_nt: TGTGCCAGCAGATCCACAGGTGGCGAGCAGTACTTC; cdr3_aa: CASRSTGGEQYF
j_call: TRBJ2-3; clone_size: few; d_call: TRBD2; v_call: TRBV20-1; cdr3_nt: TGCAGTGCTAGAGATATGCTAGCGGGGCCCTCCGGTACGCAGTATTTT; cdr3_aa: CSARDMLAGPSGTQYF
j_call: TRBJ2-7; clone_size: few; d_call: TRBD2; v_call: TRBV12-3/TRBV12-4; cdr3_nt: TGTGCCACTTCCCCGGGAGGGCGGGGCGAGCAGTACTTC; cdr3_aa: CATSPGGRGEQYF
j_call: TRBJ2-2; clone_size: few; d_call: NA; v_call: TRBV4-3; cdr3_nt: TGCGCCAGCAGCCAAGTCCCAGGGGACACCGGGGAGCTGTTTTTT; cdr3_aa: CASSQVPGDTGELFF
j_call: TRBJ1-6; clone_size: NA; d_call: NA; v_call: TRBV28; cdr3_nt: TGTGCCAGCAGTTTAGGACTGGCCTATAATTCACCCCTCCACTTT; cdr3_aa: CASSLGLAYNSPLHF
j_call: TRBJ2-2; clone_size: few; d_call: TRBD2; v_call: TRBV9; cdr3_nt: TGTGCCAGCAGCGTGACTAGCGCTGCGAACACCGGGGAGCTGTTTTTT; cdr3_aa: CASSVTSAANTGELFF
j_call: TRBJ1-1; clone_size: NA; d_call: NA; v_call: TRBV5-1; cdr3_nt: TGCGCCAGCAGCTGGCGGGACACCCAGAACACTGAAGCTTTCTTT; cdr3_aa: CASSWRDTQNTEAFF
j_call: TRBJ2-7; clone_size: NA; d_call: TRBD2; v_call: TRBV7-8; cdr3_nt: TGTGCCAGCAGCCCCGGGACTAGCGGGGCCCCCTACGAGCAGTACTTC; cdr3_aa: CASSPGTSGAPYEQYF